The 5 T cell receptor beta chains below all came from one sample that was sequenced in a study of shared clonotypes between healthy human individuals. The data were produced by immunoSEQ multiplex PCR, yet TCRdb's version contains in-frame clones alone and is incomplete. The sample has 550,000 to 600,000 clones; nearly 98% are singletons. CD45RO-negative, CCR7-selected cells formed the naive CD8 fraction, which excluded terminally differentiated effector memory CD45RA+ cells. The sequencing input was naive CD8+ T cells sorted from blood. These receptors all come from a man aged 25 to 40 in good health.

V and J are TRBV7-9 and TRBJ1-2; 7 positions agree with TRBD1. The CDR3 length is 14 residues. Germline assignment: CDR1 SEHNR and CDR2 FQNEAQ (reference sequence). V was clipped by 5 bases and J by 4 bases; unmatched bases: 7. CDR3 coding DNA: TGTGCCAGCAGCCTCAGACAGGGACCCTATGGCTACACCTTC. Protein product: CASSLRQGPYGYTF.

The rearrangement joins TRBV25-1 to TRBJ2-3, with D uncertain. Germline CDR1 and CDR2: MGHDK and SYGVNS. With 10 bases removed from V and 5 bases from J, the gap between germline ends came to 7 bases. CDR3 length equals 10 residues. This CDR3 reads CATERDTQYF. CDR3 nucleotide sequence: TGTGCCACCGAGAGAGATACGCAGTATTTT.

With regard to this clone: Other DNA sequences in this sample translate to the same CDR3. The chain combines TRBV7-9 with TRBJ2-7; no clear D. Deletions cut 5 bases from V and 2 bases from J, with 4 bases between. In germline, CDR1 is SEHNR, CDR2 FQNEAQ (reference sequence). The length of the CDR3 is 11 residues. CDR3: CASSGTYEQYF. DNA of the CDR3: TGTGCCAGCAGCGGGACCTACGAGCAGTACTTC.

The V and J genes are TRBV7-9 and TRBJ2-5; D possibly corresponds to TRBD2 (6 bases). V dropped 6 bases and J dropped 3 bases, with 17 bases sitting between them. This CDR3 is built from 15 residues. From germline, CDR1 is SEHNR and CDR2 FQNEAQ (reference sequence). CDR3 sequence (DNA): TGTGCCAGCAGTTCCCCGGGACTTACAGAAGAGACCCAGTACTTC. Translation: CASSSPGLTEETQYF.

The chain links TRBV5-1 to TRBJ2-7, with D hard to call. The germline CDR1 and CDR2 sequences are SGHRS and YFSETQ. CDR3 length: 13 amino acids. Trimming left V 0 bases short and J 3 bases short, with 7 bases between. The CDR3 here is CASSLETFYEQYF. CDR3 nucleotide sequence: TGCGCCAGCAGCTTGGAGACATTCTACGAGCAGTACTTC. The variable domain in full, with the rest retrieved from reference TRBV5-1 and TRBJ2-7, is KAGVTQTPRYLIKTRGQQVTLSCSPISGHRSVSWYQQTPGQGLQFLFEYFSETQRNKGNFPGRFSGRQFSNSRSEMNVSTLELGDSALYLCASSLETFYEQYFGPGTRLTVT.